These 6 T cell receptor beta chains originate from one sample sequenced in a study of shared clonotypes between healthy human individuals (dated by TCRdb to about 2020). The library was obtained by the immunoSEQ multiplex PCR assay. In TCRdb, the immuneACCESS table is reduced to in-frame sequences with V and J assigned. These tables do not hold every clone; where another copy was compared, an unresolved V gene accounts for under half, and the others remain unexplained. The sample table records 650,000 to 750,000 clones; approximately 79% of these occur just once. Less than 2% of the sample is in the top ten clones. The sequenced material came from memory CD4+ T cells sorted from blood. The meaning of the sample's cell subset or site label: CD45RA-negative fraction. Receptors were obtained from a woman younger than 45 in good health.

CDR3 nucleotide sequence: TGCGCCAGCAGCTTTGGGGGTGGCATCGACGTTTACGAGCAGTACTTC. Residues: CASSFGGGIDVYEQYF. The chain uses TRBV5-1 and TRBJ2-7; D possibly matches TRBD1 or TRBD2 (5 bases each). The germline V gene encodes CDR1 SGHRS and CDR2 YFSETQ. V was cut by 2 bases and J by 4 bases, with 19 bases left in between. CDR3 length: 16 amino acids. The entire variable domain, with the rest obtained from reference TRBV5-1 and TRBJ2-7, is as follows: KAGVTQTPRYLIKTRGQQVTLSCSPISGHRSVSWYQQTPGQGLQFLFEYFSETQRNKGNFPGRFSGRQFSNSRSEMNVSTLELGDSALYLCASSFGGGIDVYEQYFGPGTRLTVT.

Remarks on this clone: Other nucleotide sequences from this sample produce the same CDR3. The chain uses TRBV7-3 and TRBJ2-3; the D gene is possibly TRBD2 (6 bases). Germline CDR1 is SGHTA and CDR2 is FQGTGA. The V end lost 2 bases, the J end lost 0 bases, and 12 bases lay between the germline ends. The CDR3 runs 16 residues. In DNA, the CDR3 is TGTGCCAGCAGCTTAGGGGCGGGGACTAGCACAGATACGCAGTATTTT. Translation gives CASSLGAGTSTDTQYF.

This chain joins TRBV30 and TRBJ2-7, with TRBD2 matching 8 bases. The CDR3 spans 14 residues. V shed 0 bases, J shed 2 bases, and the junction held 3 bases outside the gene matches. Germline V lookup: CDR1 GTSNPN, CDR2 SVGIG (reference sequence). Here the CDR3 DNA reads TGTGCCTGGAGTGTAACTAGCGGAGCCTACGAGCAGTACTTC. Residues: CAWSVTSGAYEQYF. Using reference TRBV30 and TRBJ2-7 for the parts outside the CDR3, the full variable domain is SQTIHQWPATLVQPVGSPLSLECTVEGTSNPNLYWYRQAAGRGLQLLFYSVGIGQISSEVPQNLSASRPQDRQFILSSKKLLLSDSGFYLCAWSVTSGAYEQYFGPGTRLTVT.

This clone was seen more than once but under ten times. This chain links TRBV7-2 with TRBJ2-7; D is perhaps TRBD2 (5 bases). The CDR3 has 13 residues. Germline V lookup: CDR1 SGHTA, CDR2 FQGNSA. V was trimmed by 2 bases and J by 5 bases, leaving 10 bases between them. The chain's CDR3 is CASSLFAGDEQYF. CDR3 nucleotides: TGTGCCAGCAGCTTATTTGCGGGCGACGAGCAGTACTTC.

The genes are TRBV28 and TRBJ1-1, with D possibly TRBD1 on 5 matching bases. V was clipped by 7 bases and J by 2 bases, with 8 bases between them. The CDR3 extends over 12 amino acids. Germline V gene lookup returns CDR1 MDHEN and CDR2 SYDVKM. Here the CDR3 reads CASNDSNTEAFF. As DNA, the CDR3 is TGTGCCAGCAACGACAGCAACACTGAAGCTTTCTTT.

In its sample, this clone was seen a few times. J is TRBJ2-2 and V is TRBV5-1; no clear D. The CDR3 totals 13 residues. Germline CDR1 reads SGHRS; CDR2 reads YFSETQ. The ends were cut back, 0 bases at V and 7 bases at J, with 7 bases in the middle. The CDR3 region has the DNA TGCGCCAGCAGCTTGGGACACGGCGGGGAGCTGTTTTTT. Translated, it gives CASSLGHGGELFF.